The present T cell receptor beta chain was sequenced within a study of OX40 agonist ivuxolimab in advanced cancers. Regarding the complete study: The costimulatory receptor OX40 (CD134) was targeted by ivuxolimab, a fully human IgG2 agonistic monoclonal antibody. Intravenous ivuxolimab was administered to patients every 2 weeks at six dose levels: 0.01, 0.1, 0.3, 1.5, 3 and 10 mg/kg. Among the approximately 54 dose-escalation patients, about 20 had hepatocellular carcinoma, roughly 15 melanoma, 9 renal cell carcinoma and 9 head and neck cancer. A male proportion of about 79% and a mean age of approximately 60 years, ranging from about 23 to 79, were recorded for the dose-escalation cohort. Patients were allowed to have had prior anti-PD-1, anti-PD-L1 or anti-CTLA-4 therapy, and roughly two fifths of the dose-escalation patients had been treated with checkpoint inhibitors. Partial responses were achieved by three dose-escalation patients, of whom one had hepatocellular carcinoma and two had cutaneous melanoma. The point of sequencing TCRbeta in the periphery was to test whether ivuxolimab changed TCR sequence diversity and drove clonal T-cell expansion. The paper describes the monotherapy dose-escalation part (N ≈ 49 patients) of the phase I trial of ivuxolimab. The paper's findings and limits, for the study overall: In the 0.1-3.0 mg/kg groups, partial responders had among the lowest normalized peripheral clonal expansion, particularly in CD8+ T cells. At doses of 0.1 to 3.0 mg/kg, clonal expansion of both CD4+ and CD8+ blood T cells was observed from baseline to week 6. The antigen specificity of the peripheral T cells that underwent clonal expansion was not determined. Low levels of normalized T-cell clonal expansion were also seen in some patients who did not respond. After ivuxolimab, expanded clones were on average more numerous among CD8+ T cells than among CD4+ T cells.

About this clone: What antigen it recognizes has not been identified. No base quality information exists; no much larger clone differs at one position.

Taken from cysteine to phenylalanine, the CDR3 has 11 residues. The kept DNA is CDR3 alone, 33 bases in frame from the first base. The germline V gene encodes CDR1 PRHDT and CDR2 FYEKMQ (reference sequence). Clipping removes 5 bases from V and 10 bases from J, with 4 as the unmatched junction base count. Genomic DNA was extracted from sorted cells for sequencing of the TCRbeta CDR3 region. The immunoSEQ Assay was used for sequencing of TCRbeta CDR3 regions. TCRdb mirrors the immuneACCESS table, restricted to in-frame sequences. Some clones are absent from its copies; in checked studies, under half trace to an unresolved V gene, and the reason for the others is unknown. In this sample the table shows 20,000 to 25,000 clones, more than 65% of which occur a single time. The ten largest make up 15% to 20% of the sample. The trial excluded patients who had a history of autoimmune disease or who were on systemic immunosuppression. Peripheral blood for TCR sequencing was collected from all dose cohorts at baseline, on cycle 4 day 1, and on cycle 7 day 1. The samples were drawn from a first-in-human, open-label, multicenter phase I dose-escalation trial of ivuxolimab. The trial enrolled adults with locally advanced or metastatic head and neck squamous cell, hepatocellular, melanoma or renal cell carcinoma. Before TCR sequencing, CD4+ and CD8+ T cells were separately sorted from peripheral blood.

This sequence uses TRBV13 and TRBJ2-5, with 7 bases in between that match TRBD1. The sequenced sample was CD4+ or CD8+ T cells sorted from blood, obtained in a trial of the OX40 agonist ivuxolimab. The TCR sequence derives from an adult with an advanced solid tumor such as melanoma, head and neck, liver or kidney cancer. At the DNA level, the sequence is TGTGCCAGCAGCCACCGGGACAGCCAGTACTTC. This codes for CASSHRDSQYF.